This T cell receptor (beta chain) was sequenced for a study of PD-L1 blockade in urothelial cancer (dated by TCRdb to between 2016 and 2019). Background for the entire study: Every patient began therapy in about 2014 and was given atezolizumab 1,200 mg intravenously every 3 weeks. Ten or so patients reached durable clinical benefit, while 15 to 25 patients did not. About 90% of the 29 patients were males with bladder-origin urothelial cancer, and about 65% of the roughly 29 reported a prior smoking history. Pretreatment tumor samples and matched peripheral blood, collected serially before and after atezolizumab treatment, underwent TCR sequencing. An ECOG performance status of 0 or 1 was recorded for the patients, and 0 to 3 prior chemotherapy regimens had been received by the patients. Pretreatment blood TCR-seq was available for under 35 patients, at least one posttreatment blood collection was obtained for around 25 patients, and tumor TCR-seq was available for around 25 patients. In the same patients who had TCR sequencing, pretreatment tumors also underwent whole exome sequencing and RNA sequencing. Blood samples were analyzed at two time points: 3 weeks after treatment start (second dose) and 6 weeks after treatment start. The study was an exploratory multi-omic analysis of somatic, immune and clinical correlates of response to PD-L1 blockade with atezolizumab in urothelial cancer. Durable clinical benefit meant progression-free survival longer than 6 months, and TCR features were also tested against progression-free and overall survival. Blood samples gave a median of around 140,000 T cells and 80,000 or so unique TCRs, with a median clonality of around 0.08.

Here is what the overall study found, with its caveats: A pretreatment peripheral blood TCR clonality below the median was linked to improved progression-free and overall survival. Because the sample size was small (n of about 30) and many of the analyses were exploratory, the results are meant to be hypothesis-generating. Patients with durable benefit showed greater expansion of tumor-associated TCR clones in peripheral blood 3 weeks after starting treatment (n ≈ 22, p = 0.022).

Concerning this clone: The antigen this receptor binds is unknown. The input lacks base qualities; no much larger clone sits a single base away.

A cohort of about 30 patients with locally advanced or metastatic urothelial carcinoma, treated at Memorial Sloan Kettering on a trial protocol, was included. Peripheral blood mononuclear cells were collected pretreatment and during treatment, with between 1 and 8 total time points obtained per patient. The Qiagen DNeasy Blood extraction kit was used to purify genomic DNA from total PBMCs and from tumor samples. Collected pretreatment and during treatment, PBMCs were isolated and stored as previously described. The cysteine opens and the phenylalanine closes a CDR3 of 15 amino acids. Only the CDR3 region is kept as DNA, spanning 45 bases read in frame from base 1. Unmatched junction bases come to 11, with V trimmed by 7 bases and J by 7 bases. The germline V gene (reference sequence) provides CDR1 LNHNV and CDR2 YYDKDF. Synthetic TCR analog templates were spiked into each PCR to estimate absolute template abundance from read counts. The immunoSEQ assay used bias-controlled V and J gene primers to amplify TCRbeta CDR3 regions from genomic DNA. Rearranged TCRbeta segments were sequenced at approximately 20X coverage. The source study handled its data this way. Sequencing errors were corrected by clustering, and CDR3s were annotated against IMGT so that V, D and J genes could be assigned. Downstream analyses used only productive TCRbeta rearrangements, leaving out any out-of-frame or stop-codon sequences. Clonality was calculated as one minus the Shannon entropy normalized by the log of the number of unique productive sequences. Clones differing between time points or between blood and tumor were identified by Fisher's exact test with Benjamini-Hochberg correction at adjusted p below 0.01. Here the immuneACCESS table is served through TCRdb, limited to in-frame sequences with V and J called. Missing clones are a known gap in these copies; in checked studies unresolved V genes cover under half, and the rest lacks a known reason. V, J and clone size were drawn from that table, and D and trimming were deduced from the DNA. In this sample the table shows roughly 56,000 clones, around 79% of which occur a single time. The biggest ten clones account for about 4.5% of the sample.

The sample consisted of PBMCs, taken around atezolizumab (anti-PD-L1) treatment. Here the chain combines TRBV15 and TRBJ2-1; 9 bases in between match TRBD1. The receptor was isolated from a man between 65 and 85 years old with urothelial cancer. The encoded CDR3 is CATTHAPGQGNEQFF. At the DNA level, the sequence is TGTGCCACCACCCACGCACCGGGACAGGGTAATGAGCAGTTCTTC. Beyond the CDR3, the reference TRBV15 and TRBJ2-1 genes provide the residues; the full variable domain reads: DAMVIQNPRYQVTQFGKPVTLSCSQTLNHNVMYWYQQKSSQAPKLLFHYYDKDFNNEADTPDNFQSRRPNTSFCFLDIRSPGLGDTAMYLCATTHAPGQGNEQFFGPGTRLTVL.